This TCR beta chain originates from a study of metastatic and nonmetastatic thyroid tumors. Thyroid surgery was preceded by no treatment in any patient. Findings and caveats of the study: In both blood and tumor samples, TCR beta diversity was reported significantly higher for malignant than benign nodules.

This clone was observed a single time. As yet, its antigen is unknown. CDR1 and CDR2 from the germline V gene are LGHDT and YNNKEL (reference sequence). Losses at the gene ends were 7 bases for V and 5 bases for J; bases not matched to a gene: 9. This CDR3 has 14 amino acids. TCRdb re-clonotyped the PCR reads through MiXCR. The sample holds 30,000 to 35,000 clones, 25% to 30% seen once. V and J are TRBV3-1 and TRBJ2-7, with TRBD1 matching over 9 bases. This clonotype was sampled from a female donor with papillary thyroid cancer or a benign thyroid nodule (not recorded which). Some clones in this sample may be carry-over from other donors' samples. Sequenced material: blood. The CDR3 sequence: CASTHRDRVHEQYF. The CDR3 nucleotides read TGTGCCAGCACGCACCGGGACAGGGTCCACGAGCAGTACTTC.